Listed here is a single TCR beta chain. Antigen unknown. Germline CDR1 MNHEY, CDR2 SMNVEV (reference sequence). The CDR3 is 14 residues long. V shed 6 bases and J shed 3 bases, with 11 bases lying between them. The sample is drawn from a study of vaccination effects on CD4 cells after COVID-19. Study background: Participants each got two BNT162b2 or mRNA-1273 vaccine doses.

Some clones are missing from TCRdb's copy, which holds only in-frame ones; the method was immunoSEQ multiplex PCR. The top ten clones hold roughly 27% of a sample with around 40,000 clones, roughly four fifths of them seen once. Antigen-specific CD4+ T cells were first expanded with viral peptide pools by the ViraFEST assay and only then sequenced. CD4+ T cells were isolated after roughly nine days of culture. The person's infection with SARS-CoV-2, confirmed by PCR, took place between March and December 2020. With roughly 9.5 ug/ml peptides and roughly 9.3 IU/ml IL-2, fewer than 2.5 million PBMC per well were cultured.

Sample: CD4+ T cells from PBMCs cultured with a peptide pool, taken before COVID-19 vaccination. V usage is TRBV27 and J usage is TRBJ2-2; D is uncertain. This TCR was recovered from a human donor who had a prior SARS-CoV-2 infection. Written as DNA, the CDR3 is TGTGCCAGCAGCCTTCAGGTATACACCGGGGAGCTGTTTTTT. The encoded protein is CASSLQVYTGELFF.